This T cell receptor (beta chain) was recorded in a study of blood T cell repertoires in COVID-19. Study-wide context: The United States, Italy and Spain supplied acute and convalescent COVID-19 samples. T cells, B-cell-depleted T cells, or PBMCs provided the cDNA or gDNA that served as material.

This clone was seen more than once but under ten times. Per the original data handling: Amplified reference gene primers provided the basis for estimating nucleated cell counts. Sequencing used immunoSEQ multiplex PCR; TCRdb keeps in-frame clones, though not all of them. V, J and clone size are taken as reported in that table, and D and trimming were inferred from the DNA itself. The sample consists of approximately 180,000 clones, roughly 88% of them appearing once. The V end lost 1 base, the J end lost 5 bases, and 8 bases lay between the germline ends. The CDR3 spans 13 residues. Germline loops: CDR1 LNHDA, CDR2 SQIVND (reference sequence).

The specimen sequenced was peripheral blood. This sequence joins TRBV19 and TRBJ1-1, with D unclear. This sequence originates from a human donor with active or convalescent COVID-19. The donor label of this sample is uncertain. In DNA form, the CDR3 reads TGTGCCAGTAGTATAGCAGGACTAACTGAAGCTTTCTTT. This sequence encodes CASSIAGLTEAFF.